The clone carrying this T cell receptor (beta chain) occurred a few times. Its specificity is not known. Next came a second PCR, run for about 6 to 12 cycles, which used a sample-barcoded 5' primer along with a J-beta primer mix. TCRdb reprocessed the 5' RACE reads with MiXCR, giving one entry per CDR3 protein. The table includes roughly 1,000,000 distinct CDR3 sequences, 20% to 25% detected once. The data belong to a study of blood T cells in healthy people across ages. Overall study context: About one barcoded beta molecule per two T cells was captured by template switching. Study-wide results and caveats: Diversity of TCR beta per million T cells declined in a roughly linear way with age.

The study recruited healthy Caucasian donors from Russia who were aged roughly 6 to 100. Drawn from each donor were 9 to 10 milliliters of peripheral blood. This CDR3 spans 14 amino acids. The data were also submitted as part of a second study, on T cells of mothers and their children.

Sequenced sample: blood. This chain joins TRBV12-3 or TRBV12-4 and TRBJ2-5; 7 positions agree with TRBD2. The end of the DNA is better explained by TRBJ2-7, so the J call may be wrong. The receptor was derived from a girl aged 2 to 9 in good health. The DNA of the CDR3 is TGTGCCAGCAGTTACGGGACTACCGGTTACGAGCAGTACTTC. Its translation is CASSYGTTGYEQYF.